This T cell receptor beta chain was identified during a study of blood T cell repertoires in COVID-19. The overall study: T cells, B-cell-depleted T cells, or PBMCs provided the cDNA or gDNA that served as material.

This CDR3 contains 16 residues. The trim removed 2 bases at V and 4 bases at J, leaving 10 bases unmatched. Germline V gene lookup returns CDR1 SGHRS and CDR2 YFSETQ. The assay was immunoSEQ multiplex PCR, and TCRdb's table has in-frame clones only and misses some. The sample yields fewer than 200,000 clones, approximately 85% seen once. What was sequenced was peripheral blood. The chain employs TRBV5-1 and TRBJ2-5, with 8 bases fitting TRBD1. The receptor comes from a man aged 55 to 70 who had recovered from COVID-19. The CDR3 region is CASSLQGGDGGETQYF. Written as DNA, the CDR3 is TGCGCCAGCAGCTTACAGGGGGGAGATGGTGGAGAGACCCAGTACTTC.